This TCR beta chain stems from a study of identical twins. Study conclusions and caveats: Cord blood beta clonotypes present at high abundance carried fewer insertions; no such pattern appeared in memory repertoires. Weaker excess twin sharing was seen among beta out-of-frame sequences. An excess of low generation probability was shown by twin-shared out-of-frame alpha sequences.

This clonotype has only a few counts. Its antigen remains unidentified. TCRdb redid the calling of the 5' RACE reads with MiXCR, one entry per CDR3 protein. Of hundreds of thousands of distinct CDR3 sequences listed, approximately 20% are singletons. CDR1 and CDR2 from the germline V gene are SEHNR and FQNEAQ (reference sequence). The CDR3 has 15 residues. Trimming at V came to 4 bases and at J to 3 bases, leaving 7 bases not matched to a gene. This same sample was also part of a study on yellow fever vaccine responses in identical twins.

The V call is TRBV7-9, the J call TRBJ2-3; 7 nucleotides align to TRBD2. The specimen was CD4+ T cells sorted from blood. The sequence came from a woman aged 18-30 years in good health. This chain's CDR3 is CASSSRQGGTDTQYF. The DNA of the CDR3 is TGTGCCAGCAGCTCCCGGCAGGGAGGGACAGATACGCAGTATTTT.